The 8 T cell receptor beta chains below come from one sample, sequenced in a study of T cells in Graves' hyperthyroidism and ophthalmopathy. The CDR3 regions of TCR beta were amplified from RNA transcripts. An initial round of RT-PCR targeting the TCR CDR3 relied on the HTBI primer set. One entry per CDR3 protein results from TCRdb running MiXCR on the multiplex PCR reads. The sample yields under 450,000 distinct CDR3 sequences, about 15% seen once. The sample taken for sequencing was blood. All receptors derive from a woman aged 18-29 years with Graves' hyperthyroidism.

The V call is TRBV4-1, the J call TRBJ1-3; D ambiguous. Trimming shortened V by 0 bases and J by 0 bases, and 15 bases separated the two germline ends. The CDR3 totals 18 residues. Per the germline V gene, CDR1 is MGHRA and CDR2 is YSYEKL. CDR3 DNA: TGCGCCAGCAGCCAAGAATCGCTCAGGACTAGCTCTGGAAACACCATATATTTT. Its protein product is CASSQESLRTSSGNTIYF.

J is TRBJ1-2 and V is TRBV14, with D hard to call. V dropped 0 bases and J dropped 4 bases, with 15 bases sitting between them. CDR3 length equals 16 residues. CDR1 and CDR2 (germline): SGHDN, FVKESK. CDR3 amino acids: CASSQDNPAALYGYTF. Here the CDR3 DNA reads TGTGCCAGCAGCCAAGATAACCCGGCAGCCCTCTATGGCTACACCTTC.

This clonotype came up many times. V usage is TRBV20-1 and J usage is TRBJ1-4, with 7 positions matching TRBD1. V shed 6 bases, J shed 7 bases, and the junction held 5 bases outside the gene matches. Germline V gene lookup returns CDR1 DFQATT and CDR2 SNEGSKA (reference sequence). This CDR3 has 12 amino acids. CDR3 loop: CSAPRDSEKLFF. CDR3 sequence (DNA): TGCAGTGCCCCGCGGGACAGTGAAAAACTGTTTTTT.

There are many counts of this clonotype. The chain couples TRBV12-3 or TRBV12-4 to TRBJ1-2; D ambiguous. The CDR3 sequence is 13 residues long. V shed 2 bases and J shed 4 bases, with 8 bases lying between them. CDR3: CASSLSGAYGYTF. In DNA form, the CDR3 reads TGTGCCAGCAGTTTATCGGGCGCCTATGGCTACACCTTC.

CDR3 sequence reads: CAWKISGARYNSPLHF. DNA for the CDR3: TGTGCCTGGAAGATATCGGGGGCTCGGTATAATTCACCCCTCCACTTT. The rearrangement joins TRBV30 to TRBJ1-6; D possibly corresponds to TRBD1 (6 bases). The CDR3 length is 16 residues. Trimming removed 4 bases from V and 4 bases from J, with 17 bases in between. Germline V gives CDR1 GTSNPN, CDR2 SVGIG (reference sequence).

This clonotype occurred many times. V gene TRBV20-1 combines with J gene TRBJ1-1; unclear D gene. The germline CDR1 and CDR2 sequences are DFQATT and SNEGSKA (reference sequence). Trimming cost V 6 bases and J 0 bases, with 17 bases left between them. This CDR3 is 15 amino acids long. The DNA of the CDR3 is TGCAGTGCAGGAAGGTCAGGCATCATGAACACTGAAGCTTTCTTT. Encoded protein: CSAGRSGIMNTEAFF.

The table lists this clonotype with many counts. DNA for the CDR3: TGTGCCAGCAGCTATGCCGTAGAGGCAACTAATGAAAAACTGTTTTTT. As protein: CASSYAVEATNEKLFF. The genes are TRBV5-5 and TRBJ1-4; the D is unclear. CDR1 is SGHKS, CDR2 YYEKEE, per germline (reference sequence). CDR3 size: 16 residues. The germline V and J ends were trimmed by 3 bases and 0 bases, with 12 bases remaining between them.

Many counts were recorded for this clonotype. In DNA, the CDR3 is TGTGCCTGGGGGACTGCGACCGGGGAGCTGTTTTTT. Translation: CAWGTATGELFF. The chain uses TRBV30 and TRBJ2-2, with D possibly being TRBD2 (6 bases). Germline CDR1 is GTSNPN and CDR2 is SVGIG (reference sequence). This CDR3 has 12 residues. Trimming took 5 bases from V and 5 from J, leaving 9 bases between them.